This TCR beta chain was observed in a study of CD8 T cells in Susac syndrome (dated 2019 in TCRdb). Background for the entire study: The study used repertoire sequencing to test whether antigen drove CD8+ T cell activation and differentiation in Susac syndrome. The study compared CD8+ T cell repertoire clonality among about a dozen healthy donors, about 14 Susac syndrome patients and some 16 multiple sclerosis patients.

The paper as a whole reports these results and caveats: The number of individuals in the TCR sequencing and HLA analysis was recognized as being relatively small.

Peripheral blood CD8+ and CD4+ T cells from healthy donors, Susac syndrome patients and multiple sclerosis patients were profiled using high-throughput TCR beta sequencing. The multiple sclerosis controls were treatment-naive patients whose relapsing-remitting disease, either stable or active, fulfilled the revised McDonald criteria. Bulk CD8+ and CD4+ T cells were purified by magnetic negative isolation, while CD8+ TEMRA cells were enriched using FACS. Blood was drawn into EDTA tubes, processed within 24 hours, and PBMCs were isolated by density gradient centrifugation. PBMCs intended for TCR sequencing were frozen in liquid nitrogen and were later thawed in a 37 degrees C water bath. The sorted or isolated CD4+, CD8+ and CD8+ TEMRA cells reached a purity of at least 90%. RNA was extracted using the RNeasy kit, and roughly 0.45 to 1 ug of the RNA was reverse transcribed with random hexamers. TCR beta CDR3 regions were amplified with the immunoSEQ multiplex PCR assay covering 54 Vbeta and 13 Jbeta segments. Bias from PCR amplification was corrected by using a synthetic template baseline for primer optimization and for computational correction. The authors processed their data as follows. Reads were annotated to V, D and J genes according to IMGT and were analyzed with immunoSEQ Analyzer, with only productive sequences retained. Clonality was calculated as one minus the Shannon entropy normalized by log2 of the number of productive unique sequences. For each patient and control, public and private clones were evaluated within the 100 most prevalent clones. Susac-specific clones were defined as absent from healthy and MS cohorts, 1052 published viral clones and other ImmuneACCESS disease sequences. Using fastp at Q25 and MiXCR, TCRdb reprocessed the public reads and kept productive beta chains. Under each unique CDR3 protein, matching rows form one entry showing the most common genes and DNA. TCRdb, rather than the study authors, made the V and J calls. The table for this sample lists some 300,000 distinct CDR3 sequences; 85% of them were counted only once. The ten largest clones capture approximately 0.12% of the sample.

With regard to this clonotype: Its recognized antigen is unknown. No base quality information exists; no much larger clone differs at one position.

V is trimmed back by 4 bases and J by 0 bases, and the junction contains 9 bases that no gene match accounts for. From cysteine to phenylalanine, the CDR3 is 16 amino acids long. Only CDR3 DNA is held: 48 bases, read in frame from base 1. Looking up the germline V gene (reference sequence) yields CDR1 SGHNT and CDR2 YYREEE. Sequenced: CD8+ T cells from PBMCs. Recombination linked TRBV5-4 to TRBJ1-1; TRBD1 aligns with 7 central bases. The TCR originated in a human donor with multiple sclerosis. The CDR3 in this case is CASSRPKGAVNTEAFF. The sequenced DNA: TGTGCCAGCAGCCGCCCCAAGGGGGCGGTGAACACTGAAGCTTTCTTT.